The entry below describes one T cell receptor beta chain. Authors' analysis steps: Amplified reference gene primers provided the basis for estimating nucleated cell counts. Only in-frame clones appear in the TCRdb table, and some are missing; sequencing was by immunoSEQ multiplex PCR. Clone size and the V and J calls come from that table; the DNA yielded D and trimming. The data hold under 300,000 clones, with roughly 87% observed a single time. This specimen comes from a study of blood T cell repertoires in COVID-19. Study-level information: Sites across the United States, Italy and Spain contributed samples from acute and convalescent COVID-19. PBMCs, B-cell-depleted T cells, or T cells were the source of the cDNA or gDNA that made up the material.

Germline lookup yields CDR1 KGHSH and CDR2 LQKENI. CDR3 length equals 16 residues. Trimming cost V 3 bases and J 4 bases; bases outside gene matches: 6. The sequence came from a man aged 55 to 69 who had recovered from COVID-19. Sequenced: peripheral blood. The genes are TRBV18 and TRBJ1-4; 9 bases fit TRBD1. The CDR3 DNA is TGTGCCAGCTCACCTGGACAGGGGCGAGGTAATGAAAAACTGTTTTTT. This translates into CASSPGQGRGNEKLFF.